This T cell receptor (beta chain) was identified in a study of T cells after yellow fever vaccination. This CDR3 contains 16 residues. Germline trimming cut 4 bases from V and 3 bases from J; bases unmatched to any gene: 8. Germline CDR1 reads LGHNA; CDR2 reads YSLEER. TCRdb reprocessed the 5' RACE reads via MiXCR and lists one record per CDR3 protein. The sample holds tens of thousands of distinct CDR3 sequences, roughly 7.3% seen once. This clonotype has a count of ten or more. The sample here was CD8+ T cells sorted from PBMCs, taken 15 days after the yellow fever booster vaccination. The chain has TRBV4-3 and TRBJ2-1, with 8 nucleotides matching TRBD1. This receptor was obtained from a man aged 25-45 years who received the YFV17D yellow fever vaccine. DNA for the CDR3: TGCGCCAGCAGCCGCACCGGGACAGGCAACTACAATGAGCAGTTCTTC. This translates into CASSRTGTGNYNEQFF.